This T cell receptor beta chain is from a study of cytomegalovirus exposure and HLA in healthy donors. Study observations and caveats: It was approximately 170 TCR beta chains that were listed as cytomegalovirus-associated.

V lost 1 base to trimming and J lost 0 bases, with 23 bases between them. Germline assignment: CDR1 MNHEY and CDR2 SMNVEV (reference sequence). The CDR3 has 20 residues. In the case of this clone: Antigen unknown.

Data came from immunoSEQ multiplex PCR; TCRdb stores just in-frame clones and leaves some out. This sample yields tens of thousands of clones, of which about 95% are seen a single time; around 0.69% belongs to the top ten. The chain uses TRBV27 and TRBJ2-3, with a weak D call TRBD2 (6 bases). The specimen sequenced was PBMCs. This sequence was found in a woman aged 18-29 years in good health and CMV-seronegative. This chain's CDR3 is CASSLYGGSGTSTSTDTQYF. In DNA form, the CDR3 reads TGTGCCAGCAGTTTATACGGTGGTAGCGGAACATCTACTAGCACAGATACGCAGTATTTT.